A single sample is the source of the 18 T cell receptor beta chains below, sequenced in a study of cytomegalovirus exposure and HLA in healthy donors. It was with 60 Vbeta and 13 Jbeta primers that the PCR ran. Generated by immunoSEQ multiplex PCR, the TCRdb table keeps only in-frame clones and is missing some. The sample records 170,000 or so clones, just under 80% being singletons. The sequenced sample was PBMCs. These receptors were taken from a woman aged 45 to 65 in good health and CMV-seropositive.

The chain recombines TRBV19 with TRBJ1-1; 8 positions agree with TRBD1. The ends lost 5 bases at V and 4 bases at J; junction bases unmatched: 6. The V gene's germline CDR1 is LNHDA and CDR2 SQIVND (reference sequence). The CDR3 contains 14 residues. Here the CDR3 DNA reads TGTGCCAGTAGTCTCACAGGGGGAGTCACTGAAGCTTTCTTT. Its protein is CASSLTGGVTEAFF.

V is TRBV5-5 and J is TRBJ2-1; 16 nucleotides match TRBD2. The CDR3 extends over 17 amino acids. V shed 4 bases and J 8 bases; nucleotides not matched to a gene: 9. In germline, CDR1 is SGHKS, CDR2 YYEKEE (reference sequence). The CDR3 DNA sequence: TGTGCCAGCAGCCAAGGGACTAGCGGGGGGGCGTGGGATGAGCAGTTCTTC. Translating gives CASSQGTSGGAWDEQFF.

V usage is TRBV18 and J usage is TRBJ1-1; 7 nucleotides agree with TRBD1. The V segment lost 2 bases and the J segment 1 base; nucleotides outside the gene matches: 13. This CDR3 is 18 amino acids long. The germline gives CDR1 KGHSH, CDR2 LQKENI. The chain's CDR3 is CASSPIAAQGGGNTEAFF. In DNA form, the CDR3 reads TGTGCCAGCTCACCAATCGCAGCCCAGGGGGGAGGGAACACTGAAGCTTTCTTT.

The V and J genes are TRBV6-6 and TRBJ2-5, with 7 bases aligning to TRBD2. The CDR3 consists of 12 residues. V shed 6 bases and J 11 bases; nucleotides not matched to a gene: 9. Germline CDR1 and CDR2: MNHNY and SVGAGI (reference sequence). The CDR3 loop reads CASSPWGGEQYF. The CDR3 region has the DNA TGTGCCAGCAGCCCATGGGGGGGAGAGCAGTACTTC.

The chain carries TRBV18 and TRBJ1-3; 7 bases map to TRBD1. From germline, CDR1 is KGHSH and CDR2 LQKENI. The CDR3 length is 15 residues. The ends lost 2 bases at V and 7 bases at J; junction bases unmatched: 8. The CDR3 DNA sequence: TGTGCCAGCTCACCAAAACAGGGGCTCAAGAACACCATATATTTT. This translates into CASSPKQGLKNTIYF.

This clone turned up a few times. The genes are TRBV5-4 and TRBJ2-7, with 10 bases matching TRBD2. CDR1 and CDR2 from the germline V gene are SGHNT and YYREEE (reference sequence). After removal of 4 bases from V and 2 bases from J, the junction contained 9 bases not matched to a gene. This CDR3 spans 16 amino acids. The CDR3 DNA is TGTGCCAGCAGCCAAGAATTCCTAGCGGGAGCCTACGAGCAGTACTTC. Translation: CASSQEFLAGAYEQYF.

This clone was detected once. The chain joins TRBV6-5 to TRBJ2-1, with TRBD1 as a possible D gene (5 bases). The CDR3 spans 11 residues. Germline V gene sequence: CDR1 MNHEY, CDR2 SVGAGI. V lost 7 bases and J 9 bases, leaving 10 bases between the germline ends. The CDR3 DNA reads TGTGCCAGCAATGGGGCCGGTGAGCAGTTCTTC. The encoded protein is CASNGAGEQFF.

The rearrangement joins TRBV4-1 to TRBJ2-1, with 7 bases aligning to TRBD2. The CDR3 has 17 residues. V dropped 4 bases and J dropped 5; count of bases not matched to a gene: 14. Germline CDR1 is MGHRA and CDR2 is YSYEKL. CDR3 sequence reads: CASSRGSGGVNHNEQFF. CDR3 bases: TGCGCCAGCAGCCGAGGGAGTGGGGGGGTTAACCACAATGAGCAGTTCTTC.

CDR3 in DNA: TGTGCCAGCAGCACGACTAGCGGGTCCGGTAATGAGCAGTTCTTC. This translates into CASSTTSGSGNEQFF. The rearrangement joins TRBV11-3 to TRBJ2-1, with 10 bases that match TRBD2. This CDR3 region has 15 residues. V lost 5 bases and J lost 7; bases outside the gene matches: 8. Looked up from germline, CDR1 is SGHNT and CDR2 is YENEEA.

V and J are TRBV18 and TRBJ2-7; D is possibly TRBD1 (6 bases). The CDR3 consists of 14 residues. V shed 4 bases and J shed 6 bases, with 16 bases lying between them. Germline CDR1 KGHSH, CDR2 LQKENI. CDR3 loop: CASSQQGDTSEQYF. CDR3 DNA sequence: TGTGCCAGCTCACAACAGGGAGATACATCCGAGCAGTACTTC.

The rearrangement joins TRBV6-1 to TRBJ1-5; weak D call: TRBD1 (5 bases). The germline gives CDR1 MNHNS, CDR2 SASEGT. CDR3 length: 15 amino acids. Trimming removed 7 bases at V and 0 bases at J, with 13 bases between. CDR3 sequence: CASTDTLYSNQPQHF. As DNA, the CDR3 is TGTGCCAGCACGGACACCCTTTATAGCAATCAGCCCCAGCATTTT.

This chain joins TRBV19 and TRBJ2-1; TRBD2 agrees at 10 bases. Trimming at V came to 6 bases and at J to 4 bases, leaving 9 bases not matched to a gene. Germline loops: CDR1 LNHDA, CDR2 SQIVND (reference sequence). The CDR3 spans 16 residues. In DNA, the CDR3 is TGTGCCAGTAGGGGGAACGGACTAGCGGATTACAATGAGCAGTTCTTC. It translates to CASRGNGLADYNEQFF.

The gene calls are TRBV9 and TRBJ1-4, with a tentative D call TRBD1 (6 bases). The V gene's germline CDR1 is SGDLS and CDR2 YYNGEE. The CDR3 totals 15 residues. V dropped 4 bases and J dropped 7 bases, with 17 bases sitting between them. CDR3 DNA: TGTGCCAGCAGCCCCCCCGCAGGGGATGGTGAAAAACTGTTTTTT. It encodes CASSPPAGDGEKLFF.

The chain employs TRBV10-1 and TRBJ2-5; tentative D call: TRBD2 (6 bases). CDR1 and CDR2 (germline): WNHNN, SYGVQD (reference sequence). The V end lost 6 bases, the J end lost 2 bases, and 25 bases lay between the germline ends. This CDR3 has 18 amino acids. CDR3 amino acids: CASRNSLGTRDLQETQYF. As DNA, the CDR3 is TGCGCCAGCAGAAACTCCTTAGGGACTCGTGATCTACAAGAGACCCAGTACTTC.

The chain recombines TRBV7-6 with TRBJ2-5; D is unresolved. The CDR3 contains 14 residues. The germline V gene has CDR1 SGHVS and CDR2 FNYEAQ. The V end was cut by 5 bases, the J end by 0 bases, with 10 bases between. As DNA, the CDR3 is TGTGCCAGCAGCGCTCACCCGGACCAAGAGACCCAGTACTTC. This translates into CASSAHPDQETQYF.

V and J are TRBV6-5 and TRBJ1-4; a weak D match, TRBD1 (5 bases). The CDR3 contains 15 residues. Germline loops: CDR1 MNHEY, CDR2 SVGAGI. The V and J ends lost 0 bases and 1 base respectively, with 6 bases between them. CDR3 nucleotide sequence: TGTGCCAGCAGTTACTCAGGGGAAACTAATGAAAAACTGTTTTTT. Protein sequence: CASSYSGETNEKLFF.

The rearrangement uses TRBV11-2 and TRBJ2-7, with 11 bases fitting TRBD1. V shed 8 bases, J shed 3 bases, and the junction held 12 bases outside the gene matches. Germline CDR1 and CDR2: SGHAT and FQNNGV. This CDR3 has 16 amino acids. This chain's CDR3 is CASAPRSGTGGYEQYF. The DNA for the CDR3 is TGTGCCAGCGCACCTAGGTCCGGGACAGGGGGCTACGAGCAGTACTTC. The full variable domain, its missing parts supplied by reference TRBV11-2 and TRBJ2-7, is EAGVAQSPRYKIIEKRQSVAFWCNPISGHATLYWYQQILGQGPKLLIQFQNNGVVDDSQLPKDRFSAERLKGVDSTLKIQPAKLEDSAVYLCASAPRSGTGGYEQYFGPGTRLTVT.

This clone was counted only a few times. V gene TRBV6-6 combines with J gene TRBJ2-1, with 7 bases lining up with TRBD2. The CDR3 is 13 amino acids. The V gene's germline CDR1 is MNHNY and CDR2 SVGAGI (reference sequence). The trim removed 5 bases at V and 9 bases at J, leaving 7 bases unmatched. CDR3 residues: CASSGHSGGEQFF. The CDR3 DNA sequence: TGTGCCAGCAGTGGACACTCGGGGGGTGAGCAGTTCTTC.